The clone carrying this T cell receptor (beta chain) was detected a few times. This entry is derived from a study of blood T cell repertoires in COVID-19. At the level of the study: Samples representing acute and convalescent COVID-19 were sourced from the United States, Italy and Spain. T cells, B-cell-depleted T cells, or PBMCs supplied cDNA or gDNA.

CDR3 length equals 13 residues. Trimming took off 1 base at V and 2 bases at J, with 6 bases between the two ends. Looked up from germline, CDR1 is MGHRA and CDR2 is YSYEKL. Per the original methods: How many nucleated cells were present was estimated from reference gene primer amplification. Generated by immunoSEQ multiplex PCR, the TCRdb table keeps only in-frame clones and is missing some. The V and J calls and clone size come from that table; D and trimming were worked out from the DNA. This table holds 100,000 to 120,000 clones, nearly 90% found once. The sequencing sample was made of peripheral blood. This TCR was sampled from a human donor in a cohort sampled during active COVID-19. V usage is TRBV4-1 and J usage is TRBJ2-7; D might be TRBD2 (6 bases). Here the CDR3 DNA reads TGCGCCAGCAGCCAAGGGGGGGCCTACGAGCAGTACTTC. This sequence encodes CASSQGGAYEQYF.